This T cell receptor beta chain emerged from a study of shared clonotypes between healthy human individuals. The study's findings and limits: Sequencing depth was expected to influence donor clonotype sharing. Non-shared clonotypes had lower generation probabilities than clonotypes shared by all four sorted-subset donors.

Concerning this clone: Antigen unknown.

Profiling relied on immunoSEQ multiplex PCR, and the TCRdb table lists in-frame clones only, not all of them. Of about 2,500,000 clones listed, approximately 92% are singletons. CDR1 is LGHNA and CDR2 is YSLEER in the germline V gene. The ends were cut back, 4 bases at V and 1 base at J, with 11 bases in the middle. CDR3 length equals 15 residues. This TCR came from a man between 18 and 35 years old in good health. The sequenced sample consisted of naive CD4+ T cells sorted from blood. Sample subset: CD45RA+ positively selected. The chain carries TRBV4-3 and TRBJ2-4; the D gene is possibly TRBD1 (6 bases). The CDR3, as DNA: TGCGCCAGCAGCCTGGGGACATCCGCCAAAAACATTCAGTACTTC. Translation: CASSLGTSAKNIQYF.